This T cell receptor beta chain was retrieved from a study of blood T cell repertoires in COVID-19. Study-wide context: Donors in the United States, Italy and Spain gave samples during acute or convalescent COVID-19. PBMCs, B-cell-depleted T cells, or T cells provided the cDNA or gDNA that made up the material.

Per germline, CDR1 KGHDR and CDR2 SFDVKD. The CDR3 is 12 residues long. Trimming left V 9 bases short and J 3 bases short, with 7 bases between. Authors' data handling: Using reference gene primer amplification, nucleated cell counts were estimated. The assay was immunoSEQ multiplex PCR, and TCRdb's table has in-frame clones only and misses some. That table supplies the V and J calls and clone size; D and trimming were determined from the DNA. The sample consists of approximately 40,000 clones, 90% of them appearing once. Sequencing was carried out using peripheral blood. The receptor's source is a human donor in a cohort sampled during active COVID-19. The chain has TRBV24-1 and TRBJ1-4; the D is unclear. CDR3 in amino acids: CATGGPNEKLFF. The DNA for the CDR3 is TGTGCCACCGGCGGGCCTAATGAAAAACTGTTTTTT.